Reported below is one T cell receptor (beta chain). What it recognizes is unknown. The sample is drawn from a study of regulatory T cells in long-lasting Graves disease. Study at large: Treatment with antithyroid drugs for over 5 years, together with positive TSH receptor antibodies, meant persistent Graves' disease. General study results and limits: Whereas 1,000 or so public clonotypes were shared by new patients, persistent patients shared more, at 2,741. Patients with persistent Graves' had lower TCR diversity than newly diagnosed patients.

For TCR beta, libraries came from iRepertoire HTBI primers and Arm-PCR of CDR3 regions. TCRdb re-called the multiplex PCR reads through MiXCR, storing one row per CDR3 protein. The sample gives under 500,000 distinct CDR3 sequences, less than 25% of which show up once; roughly 8% is in the top ten. Time point denoted: persistent/refractory GD, antithyroid drugs over 5 years with positive TRAb. With RNA extracted from PBMCs as input, the TCR library was made. From an endocrinology department in Xi'an, China, came the patients. This CDR3 contains 16 residues. The V and J ends lost 5 bases and 0 bases respectively, with 11 bases between them.

The receptor was isolated from a female donor with Graves disease. This specimen consisted of peripheral blood mononuclear cells (PBMCs), obtained when the disease was refractory, from a patient treated with antithyroid drugs. The chain combines TRBV12-3 or TRBV12-4 with TRBJ2-6; weak D call: TRBD2 (6 bases). CDR3 protein: CASSPFGGSGANVLTF. The CDR3 DNA follows: TGTGCCAGCAGTCCCTTCGGGGGCTCTGGGGCCAACGTCCTGACTTTC.